The 22 T cell receptor beta chains below all came from one sample that was sequenced in a study of blood T cell repertoires in COVID-19. The table came from immunoSEQ multiplex PCR; TCRdb's copy has only in-frame clones and leaves some out. Of some 260,000 clones in the sample, roughly 80% were seen once. The sequenced sample consisted of peripheral blood. These receptors all come from a woman aged 80 or over with active or convalescent COVID-19.

J is TRBJ1-3 and V is TRBV6-5, with D perhaps matching TRBD1 (5 bases). The V gene lost 8 bases and the J gene lost 0 bases, with 11 bases spanning the gap. CDR3 length: 14 residues. The germline CDR1 and CDR2 sequences are MNHEY and SVGAGI. The CDR3 protein is CASVNRHSGNTIYF. CDR3 in DNA: TGTGCCAGCGTAAACAGGCACTCTGGAAACACCATATATTTT.

With respect to this clone: Other DNA sequences in the same sample also yield this CDR3. V is TRBV2 and J is TRBJ1-2; D perhaps matches TRBD1 (6 bases). Deletions cut 5 bases from V and 8 bases from J, with 9 bases between. This CDR3 has 11 amino acids. The germline V gene encodes CDR1 SNHLY and CDR2 FYNNEI. The CDR3 is CASSTGFGYTF. The CDR3 nucleotides are TGTGCCAGCAGTACAGGGTTCGGCTACACCTTC.

This sequence joins TRBV18 and TRBJ1-6, with D tentatively TRBD1 (6 bases). The V gene lost 6 bases and the J gene lost 7 bases, with 10 bases spanning the gap. CDR1 and CDR2 (germline): KGHSH, LQKENI. This CDR3 region has 13 residues. The CDR3 protein is CASSWDKNSPLHF. The CDR3 nucleotides read TGTGCCAGCTCCTGGGACAAGAATTCACCCCTCCACTTT.

The V call is TRBV4-2, the J call TRBJ2-7; 8 bases are shared with TRBD1. CDR3 length equals 17 residues. V lost 3 bases, J lost 6 bases, and 16 bases stayed unmatched. Germline V gives CDR1 LGHNA, CDR2 YNFKEQ. CDR3 DNA sequence: TGTGCCAGCAGCCACGTTACCCCCGGGACAGGACGCTCCGAGCAGTACTTC. Translating it yields CASSHVTPGTGRSEQYF.

The chain employs TRBV6-1 and TRBJ2-7, with TRBD2 identical over 9 bases. Germline V lookup: CDR1 MNHNS, CDR2 SASEGT. V lost 3 bases and J lost 4; bases outside the gene matches: 7. This CDR3 contains 15 residues. CDR3 amino acids: CASSDMGLAAYEQYF. The DNA of the CDR3 is TGTGCCAGCAGTGATATGGGACTAGCTGCTTACGAGCAGTACTTC.

This clone was seen just once. The chain carries TRBV19 and TRBJ1-5, with D possibly matching TRBD1 (6 bases). V gave up 2 bases and J gave up 2 bases, with 16 bases separating them. CDR3 length: 17 amino acids. Per germline, CDR1 LNHDA and CDR2 SQIVND (reference sequence). The CDR3 bases are TGTGCCAGTAGTATAAGTTGGGGGCTGCGGGGCAATCAGCCCCAGCATTTT. Amino acids: CASSISWGLRGNQPQHF.

J is TRBJ1-1 and V is TRBV28, with unresolved D. Trimming shortened V by 3 bases and J by 4 bases, and 9 bases separated the two germline ends. CDR1 and CDR2 (germline): MDHEN, SYDVKM. CDR3 length: 13 amino acids. CDR3 DNA sequence: TGTGCCAGCAGTTTCGAGGGCGGCACTGAAGCTTTCTTT. This translates into CASSFEGGTEAFF.

The chain joins TRBV6-5 to TRBJ1-1; 8 bases are shared with TRBD1. Germline V gene sequence: CDR1 MNHEY, CDR2 SVGAGI. This CDR3 has 14 amino acids. V was clipped by 5 bases and J by 10 bases; unmatched bases: 12. CDR3 coding DNA: TGTGCCAGCAGTAAATTAGACAGGGGTCTACTAGCTTTCTTT. Its translation: CASSKLDRGLLAFF.

This clone is a singleton in its sample. This chain joins TRBV5-1 and TRBJ2-1, with 7 nucleotides matching TRBD2. The CDR3 has 16 amino acids. Trimming removed 4 bases from V and 3 bases from J; junction bases left unmatched: 10. The germline gives CDR1 SGHRS, CDR2 YFSETQ. CDR3 DNA: TGCGCCAGCAGCCCATCCGGGACTACCAACTACAATGAGCAGTTCTTC. It codes for CASSPSGTTNYNEQFF.

The chain couples TRBV28 to TRBJ2-3, with D perhaps TRBD1 (5 bases). There are 14 residues in the CDR3. Trimming removed 3 bases at V and 2 bases at J, with 9 bases between. Germline V gene sequence: CDR1 MDHEN, CDR2 SYDVKM. The CDR3 sequence: CASSFRQTTDTQYF. DNA of the CDR3: TGTGCCAGCAGTTTTCGACAGACCACAGATACGCAGTATTTT.

The chain has TRBV6-1 and TRBJ1-1; the D gene is possibly TRBD1 (5 bases). The ends were cut back, 2 bases at V and 1 base at J, with 17 bases in the middle. Germline V gives CDR1 MNHNS, CDR2 SASEGT. This CDR3 has 17 residues. The CDR3 nucleotides read TGTGCCAGCAGTGAATGGGGCCGACCTCGACCGAACACTGAAGCTTTCTTT. As protein: CASSEWGRPRPNTEAFF.

The CDR3 DNA reads as TGTGCCACCAGCAGTTATGTTTTGGTTAAGGGGTATGGCTACACCTTC. It translates to CATSSYVLVKGYGYTF. The rearrangement joins TRBV15 to TRBJ1-2; a weak D match, TRBD1 (5 bases). Per germline, CDR1 LNHNV and CDR2 YYDKDF (reference sequence). The germline V and J ends were trimmed by 3 bases and 5 bases, with 19 bases remaining between them. This CDR3 has 16 residues.

The J gene is TRBJ1-5, the V gene TRBV20-1; unclear D gene. From germline, CDR1 is DFQATT and CDR2 SNEGSKA (reference sequence). Between the trimmed V and J ends, which lost 3 bases and 6 bases, there was a span of 12 bases. The length of the CDR3 is 13 residues. This CDR3 reads CSASNQAGQPQHF. Here the CDR3 DNA reads TGCAGTGCTAGTAATCAGGCAGGTCAGCCCCAGCATTTT.

This clone was found once. This chain joins TRBV21-1 and TRBJ2-3; the table gives TRBD2 as D, unverified against the DNA. TRBV21-1 is a listed pseudogene. The CDR3 has 18 residues. CDR3 residues: CASSKGGASGNKPDTQYF. CDR3 DNA sequence: TGTGCCAGCAGCAAAGGGGGGGCTAGCGGGAATAAACCAGATACGCAGTATTTT.

The V and J genes are TRBV27 and TRBJ1-5; 8 bases are shared with TRBD1. Losses at the gene ends were 0 bases for V and 3 bases for J; bases not matched to a gene: 1. There are 15 residues in the CDR3. Germline CDR1 reads MNHEY; CDR2 reads SMNVEV (reference sequence). CDR3 nucleotides: TGTGCCAGCAGTTTATCGACAGGGGTCAATCAGCCCCAGCATTTT. It translates to CASSLSTGVNQPQHF.

This clone was recorded a few times. The gene calls are TRBV30 and TRBJ1-2, with D uncertain. The CDR3 extends over 12 amino acids. Germline V lookup: CDR1 GTSNPN, CDR2 SVGIG (reference sequence). Trimming cost V 7 bases and J 5 bases, with 14 bases left between them. In nucleotides, the CDR3 is TGTGCCTACGGACCGGGAATTTATGGCTACACCTTC. This translates into CAYGPGIYGYTF.

This chain joins TRBV7-8 and TRBJ2-7; 14 bases are a match to TRBD2. The CDR3 length is 16 residues. After removal of 2 bases from V and 6 bases from J, the junction contained 6 bases not matched to a gene. Germline assignment: CDR1 SGHVS and CDR2 FQNEAQ. This CDR3 is CASSLPGTSGSGEQYF. In DNA form, the CDR3 reads TGTGCCAGCAGCTTACCAGGGACTAGCGGGAGTGGCGAGCAGTACTTC.

Here the CDR3 reads CASSQDPGTSGGASYNEQFF. The CDR3 DNA sequence: TGCGCCAGCAGCCAAGACCCCGGGACTAGCGGGGGGGCTTCCTACAATGAGCAGTTCTTC. This rearrangement joins TRBV4-1 to TRBJ2-1, with 16 bases aligning to TRBD2. Trimming removed 0 bases from V and 1 base from J; junction bases left unmatched: 6. The CDR3 spans 20 residues. Germline-derived CDR1 and CDR2 are MGHRA and YSYEKL.

The chain combines TRBV2 with TRBJ2-2, with D hard to call. The CDR3 loop spans 13 amino acids. V lost 3 bases and J 4 bases, leaving 6 bases between the germline ends. Germline loops: CDR1 SNHLY, CDR2 FYNNEI. The CDR3 coding sequence is TGTGCCAGCAGTGATGTCCGCACCGGGGAGCTGTTTTTT. Its translation is CASSDVRTGELFF.

This clone showed up just a few times. The rearrangement uses TRBV2 and TRBJ1-6; 8 bases agree with TRBD1. V was pared by 6 bases and J by 7 bases, with 8 bases of the junction left unmatched. This CDR3 is built from 15 residues. Germline V lookup: CDR1 SNHLY, CDR2 FYNNEI. The chain's CDR3 is CASRAGGASNSPLHF. DNA of the CDR3: TGTGCCAGCAGAGCAGGGGGCGCGAGCAATTCACCCCTCCACTTT.

This chain joins TRBV5-1 and TRBJ2-3; perhaps TRBD2 as D (5 bases). Germline CDR1 is SGHRS and CDR2 is YFSETQ. V lost 1 base, J lost 0 bases, and 12 bases lay in between. The CDR3 has 16 residues. In DNA form, the CDR3 reads TGCGCCAGCAGCTTGCGGGTTAGCGCGAGCACAGATACGCAGTATTTT. Amino acid sequence: CASSLRVSASTDTQYF.

The chain is built from TRBV19 and TRBJ1-1; 8 bases are a match to TRBD1. This CDR3 spans 16 amino acids. Losses at the gene ends were 5 bases for V and 2 bases for J; bases not matched to a gene: 10. Germline V lookup: CDR1 LNHDA, CDR2 SQIVND (reference sequence). The CDR3 spells CASSEGQGAGNTEAFF. CDR3 nucleotides: TGTGCCAGTAGTGAGGGTCAGGGGGCAGGAAACACTGAAGCTTTCTTT.